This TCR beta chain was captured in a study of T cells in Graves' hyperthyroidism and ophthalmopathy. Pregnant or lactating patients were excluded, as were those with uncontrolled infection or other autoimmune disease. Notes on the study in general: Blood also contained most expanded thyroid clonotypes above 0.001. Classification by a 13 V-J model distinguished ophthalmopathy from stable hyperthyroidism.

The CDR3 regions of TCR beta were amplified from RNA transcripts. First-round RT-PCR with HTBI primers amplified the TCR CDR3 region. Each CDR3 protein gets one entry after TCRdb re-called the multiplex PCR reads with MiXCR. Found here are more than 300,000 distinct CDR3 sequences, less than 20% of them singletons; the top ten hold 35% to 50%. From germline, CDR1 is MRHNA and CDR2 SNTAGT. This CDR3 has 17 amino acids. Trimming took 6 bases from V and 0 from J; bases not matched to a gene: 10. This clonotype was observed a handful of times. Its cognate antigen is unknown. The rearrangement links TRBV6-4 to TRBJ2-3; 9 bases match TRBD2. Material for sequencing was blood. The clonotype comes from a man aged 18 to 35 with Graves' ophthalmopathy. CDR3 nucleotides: TGTGCCAGCAGCCCCTTTACCGGGACTAGCAGCACAGATACGCAGTATTTT. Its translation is CASSPFTGTSSTDTQYF.